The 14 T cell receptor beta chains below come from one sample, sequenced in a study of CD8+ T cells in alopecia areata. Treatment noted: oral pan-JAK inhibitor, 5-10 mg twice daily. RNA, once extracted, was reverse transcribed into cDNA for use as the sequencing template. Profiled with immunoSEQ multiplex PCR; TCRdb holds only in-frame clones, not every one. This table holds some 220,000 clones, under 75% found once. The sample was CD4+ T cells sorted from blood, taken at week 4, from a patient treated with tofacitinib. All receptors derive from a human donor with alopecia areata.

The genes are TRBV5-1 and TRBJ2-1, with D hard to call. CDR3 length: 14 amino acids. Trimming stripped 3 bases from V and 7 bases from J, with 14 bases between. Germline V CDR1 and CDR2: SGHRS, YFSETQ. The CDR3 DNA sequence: TGCGCCAGCAGCTCGGACCCCACGAGGAATGAGCAGTTCTTC. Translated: CASSSDPTRNEQFF.

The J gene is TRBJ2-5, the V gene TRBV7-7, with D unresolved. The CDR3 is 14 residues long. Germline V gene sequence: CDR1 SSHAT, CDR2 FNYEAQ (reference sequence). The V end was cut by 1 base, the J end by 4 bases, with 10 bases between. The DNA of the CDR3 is TGTGCCAGCAGCTTAGGTCACAGTGGAGAGACCCAGTACTTC. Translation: CASSLGHSGETQYF.

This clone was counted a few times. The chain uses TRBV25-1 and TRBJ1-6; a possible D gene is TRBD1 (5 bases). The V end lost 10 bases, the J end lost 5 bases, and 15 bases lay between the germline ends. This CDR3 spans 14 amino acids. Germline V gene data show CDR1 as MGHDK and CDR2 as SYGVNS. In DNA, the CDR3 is TGTGCCACCAAAGGGACGGCTGATAATTCACCCCTCCACTTT. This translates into CATKGTADNSPLHF. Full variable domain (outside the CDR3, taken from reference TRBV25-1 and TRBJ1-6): EADIYQTPRYLVIGTGKKITLECSQTMGHDKMYWYQQDPGMELHLIHYSYGVNSTEKGDLSSESTVSRIRTEHFPLTLESARPSHTSQYLCATKGTADNSPLHFGNGTRLTVT.

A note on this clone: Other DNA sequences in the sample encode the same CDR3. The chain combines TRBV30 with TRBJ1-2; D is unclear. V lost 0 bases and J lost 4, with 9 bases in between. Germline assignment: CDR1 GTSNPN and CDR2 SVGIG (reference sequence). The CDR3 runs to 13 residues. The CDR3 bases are TGTGCCTGGAGTGTCCAGGACCGCTATGGCTACACCTTC. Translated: CAWSVQDRYGYTF.

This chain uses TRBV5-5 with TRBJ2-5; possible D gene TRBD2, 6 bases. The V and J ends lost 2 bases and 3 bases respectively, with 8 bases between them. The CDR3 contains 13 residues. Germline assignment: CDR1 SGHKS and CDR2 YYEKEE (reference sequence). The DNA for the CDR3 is TGTGCCAGCAGCTTTGCGGGGAAAGAGACCCAGTACTTC. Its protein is CASSFAGKETQYF.

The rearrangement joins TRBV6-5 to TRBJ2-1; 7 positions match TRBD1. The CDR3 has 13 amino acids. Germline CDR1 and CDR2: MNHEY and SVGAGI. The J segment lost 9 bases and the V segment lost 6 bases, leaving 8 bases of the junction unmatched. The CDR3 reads CASRATGVVEQFF. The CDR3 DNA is TGTGCCAGCAGGGCTACAGGGGTGGTTGAGCAGTTCTTC.

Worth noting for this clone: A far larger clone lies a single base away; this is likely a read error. CDR3 bases: TGTGCCAGCAGCATGGGGGATACGCAGTATTTT. Protein product: CASSMGDTQYF. This sequence joins TRBV7-3 and TRBJ2-3; D unclear. The germline gives CDR1 SGHTA, CDR2 FQGTGA. The V end was cut by 5 bases, the J end by 6 bases, with 6 bases between. The CDR3 totals 11 residues.

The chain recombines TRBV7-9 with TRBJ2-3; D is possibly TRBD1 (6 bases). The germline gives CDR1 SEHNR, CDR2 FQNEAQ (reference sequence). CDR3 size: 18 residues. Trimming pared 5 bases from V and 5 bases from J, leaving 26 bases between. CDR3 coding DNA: TGTGCCAGCAGCCCAGCGGCAAACAGGGCCCAAACCGAAGATACGCAGTATTTT. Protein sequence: CASSPAANRAQTEDTQYF. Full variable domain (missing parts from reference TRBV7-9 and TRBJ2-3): DTGVSQNPRHKITKRGQNVTFRCDPISEHNRLYWYRQTLGQGPEFLTYFQNEAQLEKSRLLSDRFSAERPKGSFSTLEIQRTEQGDSAMYLCASSPAANRAQTEDTQYFGPGTRLTVL.

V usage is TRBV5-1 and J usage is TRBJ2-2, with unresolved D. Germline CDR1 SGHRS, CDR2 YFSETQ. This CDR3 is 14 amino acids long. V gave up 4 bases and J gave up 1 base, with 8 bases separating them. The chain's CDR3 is CASSPRGNTGELFF. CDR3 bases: TGCGCCAGCAGCCCTCGTGGGAACACCGGGGAGCTGTTTTTT.

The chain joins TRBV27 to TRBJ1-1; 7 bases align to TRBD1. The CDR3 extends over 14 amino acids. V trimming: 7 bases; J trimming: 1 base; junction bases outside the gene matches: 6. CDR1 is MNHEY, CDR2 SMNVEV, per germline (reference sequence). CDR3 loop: CASKTGTPNTEAFF. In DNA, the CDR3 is TGTGCCAGCAAGACAGGGACCCCGAACACTGAAGCTTTCTTT.

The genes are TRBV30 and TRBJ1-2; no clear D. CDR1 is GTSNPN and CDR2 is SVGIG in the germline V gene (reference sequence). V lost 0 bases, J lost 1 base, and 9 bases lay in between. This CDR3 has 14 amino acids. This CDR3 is CAWSVTHLNYGYTF. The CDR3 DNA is TGTGCCTGGAGTGTAACGCACCTTAACTATGGCTACACCTTC. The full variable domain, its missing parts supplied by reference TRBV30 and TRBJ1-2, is SQTIHQWPATLVQPVGSPLSLECTVEGTSNPNLYWYRQAAGRGLQLLFYSVGIGQISSEVPQNLSASRPQDRQFILSSKKLLLSDSGFYLCAWSVTHLNYGYTFGSGTRLTVV.

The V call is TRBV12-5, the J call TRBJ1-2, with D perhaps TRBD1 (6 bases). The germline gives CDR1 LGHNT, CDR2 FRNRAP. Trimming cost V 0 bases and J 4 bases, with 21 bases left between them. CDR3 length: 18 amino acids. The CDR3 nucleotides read TGTGCTAGTGGTTTGGTGGTCACCGTACAGGGACGCGGCTATGGCTACACCTTC. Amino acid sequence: CASGLVVTVQGRGYGYTF. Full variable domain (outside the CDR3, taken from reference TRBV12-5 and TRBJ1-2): DARVTQTPRHKVTEMGQEVTMRCQPILGHNTVFWYRQTMMQGLELLAYFRNRAPLDDSGMPKDRFSAEMPDATLATLKIQPSEPRDSAVYFCASGLVVTVQGRGYGYTFGSGTRLTVV.

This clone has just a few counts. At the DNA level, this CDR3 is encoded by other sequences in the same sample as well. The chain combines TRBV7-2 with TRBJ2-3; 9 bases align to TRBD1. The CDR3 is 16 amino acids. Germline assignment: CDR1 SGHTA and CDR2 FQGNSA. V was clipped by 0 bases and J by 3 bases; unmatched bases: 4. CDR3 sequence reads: CASSLAGGTGTDTQYF. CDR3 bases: TGTGCCAGCAGCTTAGCGGGGGGGACAGGGACAGATACGCAGTATTTT.

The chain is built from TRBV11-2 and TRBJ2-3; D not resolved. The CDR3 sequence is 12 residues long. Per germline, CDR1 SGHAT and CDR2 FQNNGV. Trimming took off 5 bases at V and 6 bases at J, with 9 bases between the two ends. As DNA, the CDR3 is TGTGCCAGCAGCCTAAGACCCGATACGCAGTATTTT. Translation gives CASSLRPDTQYF.